Described below is a single TCR beta chain sequence and its context. Per germline, CDR1 SGDLS and CDR2 YYNGEE. The CDR3 extends over 15 amino acids. V shed 1 base and J shed 5 bases, with 15 bases lying between them. Profiled with immunoSEQ multiplex PCR; TCRdb holds only in-frame clones, not every one. This table holds roughly 38,000 clones, about 93% found once. The source of the sample is a study of T cell changes during pregnancy in multiple sclerosis. This TCR was recovered from a female donor with multiple sclerosis, enrolled in a pregnancy study. The rearrangement uses TRBV9 and TRBJ1-2; possibly TRBD1 for D (6 bases). The sequencing here drew on CD4+ T cells from peripheral blood mononuclear cells, taken in the third trimester of pregnancy. The CDR3 DNA is TGTGCCAGCAGCGTATCCAACCTCAGGGGTTATGGCTACACCTTC. This encodes CASSVSNLRGYGYTF. The whole variable domain, remainder taken from reference TRBV9 and TRBJ1-2, is DSGVTQTPKHLITATGQRVTLRCSPRSGDLSVYWYQQSLDQGLQFLIQYYNGEERAKGNILERFSAQQFPDLHSELNLSSLELGDSALYFCASSVSNLRGYGYTFGSGTRLTVV.